This is a list of T cell receptor beta chains from one sample in a study of cytomegalovirus exposure and HLA in healthy donors. Using immunoSEQ multiplex PCR, the repertoire was profiled, and TCRdb retains in-frame clones only, with some absent. The profile shows under 200,000 clones, roughly 80% of them singletons. Material for sequencing was PBMCs. All receptors come from a female donor in good health and CMV-seronegative. Each CDR3 is given with its conserved first and last residue. Each record gives: CDR3 length, V gene, J gene, CDR3 protein.

length: 15
V: TRBV9
J: TRBJ2-1
CDR3: CASSVDDIYYNEQFF

length: 14
V: TRBV29-1
J: TRBJ2-1
CDR3: CSVEREGLYNEQFF

length: 13
V: TRBV29-1
J: TRBJ1-3
CDR3: CSVQATSGNTIYF

length: 14
V: TRBV5-1
J: TRBJ1-6
CDR3: CASSLTPTNSPLHF

length: 14
V: TRBV5-6
J: TRBJ1-4
CDR3: CASSGGTVPEKLFF

length: 13
V: TRBV15
J: TRBJ2-2
CDR3: CATSGGDTGELFF

length: 13
V: TRBV5-1
J: TRBJ2-7
CDR3: CASSLGQGAEQYF

length: 13
V: TRBV18
J: TRBJ1-2
CDR3: CASSPPGGYGYTF

length: 14
V: TRBV5-4
J: TRBJ2-7
CDR3: CASSLAGVWYEQYF

length: 16
V: TRBV6-5
J: TRBJ2-7
CDR3: CASSYSAPPTSYEQYF

length: 12
V: TRBV4-3
J: TRBJ1-2
CDR3: CASSQSGNGYTF

length: 17
V: TRBV19
J: TRBJ2-6
CDR3: CASSIDPWSSGANVLTF

length: 15
V: TRBV5-1
J: NA
CDR3: CASSLAASGDYEQYF

length: 15
V: TRBV5-1
J: TRBJ2-1
CDR3: CASSIRDTEFNEQFF

length: 13
V: TRBV29-1
J: TRBJ1-2
CDR3: CSVEDREVHGYTF

length: 14
V: TRBV28
J: TRBJ2-7
CDR3: CASTQGQGSYEQYF

length: 16
V: TRBV7-8
J: TRBJ2-1
CDR3: CASSLGQPPFDNEQFF

length: 13
V: TRBV27
J: TRBJ1-4
CDR3: CASSRREGEKLFF

length: 13
V: TRBV6-5
J: TRBJ1-2
CDR3: CASTMDRNYGYTF

length: 14
V: TRBV6-5
J: TRBJ1-1
CDR3: CASSSLTEAPEAFF

length: 14
V: TRBV2
J: TRBJ2-1
CDR3: CATRRLGGISEQFF

length: 14
V: TRBV29-1
J: TRBJ2-7
CDR3: CSVESPGTNYEQYF

length: 15
V: TRBV4-3
J: TRBJ1-5
CDR3: CASSQDRGSNQPQHF

length: 16
V: TRBV5-8
J: TRBJ2-3
CDR3: CASSRGVGGRADTQYF

length: 15
V: TRBV30
J: TRBJ1-5
CDR3: CAWSVPGEAGQPQHF

length: 19
V: TRBV4-2
J: TRBJ2-3
CDR3: CASSQPDRTSGYSTDTQYF

length: 15
V: TRBV6-5
J: TRBJ2-1
CDR3: CASSTSGSGYNEQFF

length: 16
V: TRBV18
J: TRBJ2-5
CDR3: CASSPLQGKGEETQYF

length: 16
V: TRBV4-3
J: TRBJ2-2
CDR3: CASSHAWTSDPSELFF

length: 15
V: TRBV27
J: TRBJ2-6
CDR3: CASTLGGSGANVLTF

length: 11
V: TRBV7-8
J: TRBJ2-1
CDR3: CASSWANEQFF

length: 16
V: TRBV5-4
J: TRBJ2-3
CDR3: CASSQTSGGVTDTQYF

length: 16
V: TRBV14
J: TRBJ2-7
CDR3: CASSPRFSGRLYEQYF

length: 14
V: TRBV4-1
J: TRBJ1-1
CDR3: CASSQAGMNTEAFF

length: 13
V: TRBV7-3
J: NA
CDR3: CASSFNRGYEQYF

length: 14
V: TRBV7-9
J: TRBJ2-5
CDR3: CASSRDRSQETQYF